This T cell receptor beta chain derives from a study of blood T cell repertoires in COVID-19. V lost 2 bases, J lost 2 bases, and 5 bases stayed unmatched. Germline V gene data show CDR1 as ENHRY and CDR2 as SYGVKD. This CDR3 comprises 15 residues. The assay was immunoSEQ multiplex PCR, and TCRdb's table has in-frame clones only and misses some. The table has about 200,000 clones, over 80% seen once; the top ten hold 0.95%. Sequenced input: peripheral blood. The chain combines TRBV10-3 with TRBJ2-5, with 7 bases identical to TRBD2. The source is a man between 60 and 75 years old with COVID-19, enrolled during active disease. The CDR3 reads CAISEAIGGQETQYF. The CDR3 DNA follows: TGTGCCATCAGTGAGGCAATCGGGGGGCAAGAGACCCAGTACTTC.